A single sample is the source of the 10 T cell receptor beta chains below, sequenced in a study of T-cell reconstitution after alpha-beta-depleted transplantation in children. Using unique molecular identifiers, the investigators prepared the TCRbeta library. TCRdb re-derived calls from the PCR reads in MiXCR, one entry per CDR3 protein. The sample has some 490,000 distinct CDR3 sequences, about an eighth seen once; the top ten hold around 6.1%. The material was PBMCs from the stem cell graft donor, obtained from the stem cell graft. These receptors all come from a human donor who donated a stem cell graft to a child with combined immunodeficiency.

This clonotype came up a few times. The V gene is TRBV7-9, the J gene TRBJ2-7; TRBD1 aligns across 8 bases. V lost 4 bases, J lost 3 bases, and 5 bases stayed unmatched. CDR3 size: 14 residues. Germline V gene sequence: CDR1 SEHNR, CDR2 FQNEAQ (reference sequence). The CDR3 protein is CASSSPDRDYEQYF. The CDR3 coding sequence is TGTGCCAGCAGCTCTCCGGACAGGGACTACGAGCAGTACTTC.

The chain recombines TRBV7-2 with TRBJ2-5; 7 nucleotides agree with TRBD2. Germline V lookup: CDR1 SGHTA, CDR2 FQGNSA. V shed 5 bases, J shed 2 bases, and the junction held 8 bases outside the gene matches. The CDR3 extends over 15 amino acids. Here the CDR3 DNA reads TGTGCCAGCAGCCTGGACCGGGGAGGGCAAGAGACCCAGTACTTC. It translates to CASSLDRGGQETQYF.

This clonotype was seen many times. The gene calls are TRBV6-2 or TRBV6-3 and TRBJ1-1; D remains ambiguous. CDR1 is MNHEY and CDR2 is SVGEGT in the germline V gene. The CDR3 covers 13 residues. V lost 5 bases and J 4 bases, leaving 11 bases between the germline ends. The CDR3 bases are TGTGCCAGCAGTGATCAAAGTTTCACTGAAGCTTTCTTT. This gives the protein CASSDQSFTEAFF.

CDR3 DNA sequence: TGTGCCAGCAGTCCTCAACCGGGAAGCAATCAGCCCCAGCATTTT. Its protein is CASSPQPGSNQPQHF. This sequence joins TRBV6-1 and TRBJ1-5; the D is unclear. V lost 5 bases to trimming and J lost 1 base, with 12 bases between them. Per germline, CDR1 MNHNS and CDR2 SASEGT. This CDR3 is 15 amino acids long.

This clonotype was observed many times. The rearrangement uses TRBV7-2 and TRBJ1-1; perhaps TRBD1 as D (6 bases). The germline gives CDR1 SGHTA, CDR2 FQGNSA. This CDR3 has 15 amino acids. V was cut by 0 bases and J by 2 bases, with 10 bases left in between. The CDR3 DNA follows: TGTGCCAGCAGCTTAGCTGTCAGGGGAAACACTGAAGCTTTCTTT. Its translation is CASSLAVRGNTEAFF.

The gene calls are TRBV30 and TRBJ2-2; D unresolved. The CDR3 length is 14 residues. CDR1 and CDR2 (germline): GTSNPN, SVGIG (reference sequence). Trimming shortened V by 8 bases and J by 4 bases, and 17 bases separated the two germline ends. The CDR3 loop reads CAGRDKRLTGELFF. The CDR3 DNA is TGTGCCGGCCGAGATAAGAGACTCACCGGGGAGCTGTTTTTT. Based on the CDR3 plus reference TRBV30 and TRBJ2-2, the full variable domain is SQTIHQWPATLVQPVGSPLSLECTVEGTSNPNLYWYRQAAGRGLQLLFYSVGIGQISSEVPQNLSASRPQDRQFILSSKKLLLSDSGFYLCAGRDKRLTGELFFGEGSRLTVL.

This clonotype occurred many times. The gene calls are TRBV28 and TRBJ1-3; D possibly corresponds to TRBD1 (6 bases). Germline V CDR1 and CDR2: MDHEN, SYDVKM. Trimming cost V 6 bases and J 2 bases, with 14 bases left between them. The CDR3 has 15 residues. CDR3 protein: CASSYPGQAGNTIYF. The DNA for the CDR3 is TGTGCCAGCAGCTATCCGGGACAAGCTGGAAACACCATATATTTT.

The rearrangement links TRBV3-1 to TRBJ2-7; no reliable D call. From germline, CDR1 is LGHDT and CDR2 YNNKEL (reference sequence). The CDR3 spans 14 residues. V was cut by 2 bases and J by 2 bases, with 10 bases left in between. CDR3 coding DNA: TGTGCCAGCAGCCAATCGGCACCTGCCTACGAGCAGTACTTC. Translating gives CASSQSAPAYEQYF.

V and J are TRBV12-3 or TRBV12-4 and TRBJ2-1; 16 bases match TRBD2. The V segment lost 11 bases and the J segment 0 bases; nucleotides outside the gene matches: 13. This CDR3 is 19 amino acids long. Here the CDR3 DNA reads TGTGCCTTCTCCCCCCGGGGACTAGCGGGAGGGAGCTCCTACAATGAGCAGTTCTTC. Amino acid sequence: CAFSPRGLAGGSSYNEQFF.

This clonotype came up a few times. This chain connects TRBV18 to TRBJ2-5; unclear D gene. Trimming shortened V by 0 bases and J by 5 bases, and 13 bases separated the two germline ends. The CDR3 extends over 15 amino acids. Germline V gene data show CDR1 as KGHSH and CDR2 as LQKENI. The CDR3 is CASSPPVPTDETQYF. The DNA for the CDR3 is TGTGCCAGCTCACCACCGGTCCCTACCGATGAGACCCAGTACTTC.